This TCR beta chain was found in a study of cytomegalovirus exposure and HLA in healthy donors (TCRdb year 2017). A note on the overall study: An earlier analysis of roughly 570 of the donors reported about 280 Gb of sequence data and about 120 million unique TCR beta sequences obtained from about 179 million T cells. A later analysis re-examined previously published TCR beta repertoires from more than 650 donors and added high-resolution HLA genotyping to investigate patterns of TCR occurrence. Of the 300 to 500 genotyped donors, approximately 80% were placed in the genetic ancestry cluster associated with self-reported Caucasian donors. HLA typing covered class I and class II loci at four-digit resolution. The number of typed donors differed by locus: about 629-640 for A, B, C, DRB1 and DQB1; 500 to 550 for DQA1; 606 for DPA1; and some 470 for DPB1. The study aimed to test whether cataloging public T cell receptors could reveal signatures of past pathogen exposure. Rather than drawing on any new phenotypic data, the later analysis identified candidate immune exposures from TCR beta sequences and the way those sequences occurred across donors. A later genetic analysis used genome-wide SNP genotypes for about three fifths of the 666 donors, treating that subset as a discovery cohort. High-throughput TCR immunosequencing, statistical association of individual TCRs with disease status, and machine learning were combined to predict cytomegalovirus infection status. About five DR-DQ haplotypes were treated as single units for association and clustering because of strong linkage in the cohort. The study profiled the T cell repertoires of hundreds of subjects by immunosequencing and related them to cytomegalovirus serostatus. Alongside the repertoire data, information on donor age, sex, ethnicity and CMV serostatus was compiled. To decide whether each TCR beta V gene segment behaved as functional or pseudogenic, an earlier analysis of 587 of the donors relied on high-throughput TCR beta sequencing. Across some 400 genotyped donors of the cohort, an average of about 220,000 unique TCR beta nucleotide sequences per donor were sequenced, and around 19% of those sequences were non-productive. About 300 gigabases of sequencing data and approximately 93 million unique TCR sequences were included in an early release covering about 620 HLA-typed donors. All discovery cohort repertoires had been generated on a single sequencing platform. Along with the approximately 650-subject first cohort, a separate validation cohort of around 120 different subjects was used. Study-wide findings and limitations: A cluster of highly shared sequence variants was judged likely to be a technical artifact of the sequencing pipeline. Sequencing depth was assumed to be roughly uniform across donors in the presence/absence analyses, though that assumption may not hold. A further reported finding was that TCR beta sequences accurately predicted the HLA-A and HLA-B alleles for most subjects in the first cohort. In a later analysis, 16,951 TCR beta sequences were associated with specific HLA alleles at a false discovery rate of 0.05. In an earlier analysis of around 500 of the donors, most TCR beta V segments appeared in productive rearrangements about 90% or about 30% of the time, broadly matching IMGT annotations. According to a later analysis, most CMV-associated TCR beta chains appeared to be HLA-restricted, and the HLA associations seemed to be driven largely by CMV exposure. Immune exposure information for the cohort was limited to CMV serostatus. Because HLA typing was missing for some donors at each locus, association tests included only the typed subset. In this cohort, only TCR beta chains were sequenced, and detectable features were limited by the absence of alpha or paired-chain data. Strong co-occurrence of HLA alleles, especially DR and DQ, made assigning TCR associations to individual alleles difficult. V-gene and J-gene trimming of TCR beta chains was associated with a missense DCLRE1C variant in a later genetic analysis, and the association was replicated in an independent cohort. The authors suggested that the approach could potentially be generalized to other disease states and immunological phenotypes. Correlated functional status among segregating V segments might reflect linkage disequilibrium, but an unknown experimental factor could not be ruled out. According to a later analysis, TCR association rates differed among HLA loci, with DRB1 alleles showing the most associated TCRs and HLA-C alleles showing the fewest. A later analysis found that HLA-associated TCR beta chains were more clonally expanded and had lower generation probabilities than equally common non-associated chains. Because counts were too low, seventeen rarely observed V segments, including chromosome 9 orphons, were excluded from the earlier analysis of a few hundred of the donors. In vitro tests confirmed that three of the cytomegalovirus-associated TCR beta chains recognize cytomegalovirus antigens. Some IMGT-functional V segments, including TRBV6-2 and TRBV6-3, could not be distinguished by the 87-base-pair reads and were therefore excluded. Several of the top co-occurrence clusters appeared to be linked to parvovirus B19, influenza, CMV and Epstein-Barr virus, according to a later analysis. A total of 150 to 200 TCR beta chains were listed by the study as associated with cytomegalovirus. Across donors, most TCR sequences were observed very rarely, whereas some public TCRs were present in many individuals. In both the original and validation cohorts, the classifier was reported to diagnose cytomegalovirus status with high specificity and sensitivity. Compared with the 666-donor mean, donors in an Asian-associated ancestry cluster had fewer N-insertions in productive TCRs, according to a later genetic analysis.

As concerns this clone: The antigen this receptor binds is unknown. One base away there is no much larger clone; base qualities are not given.

The cohort was made up of about 670 healthy bone marrow donors. At the time of sampling, all cohort members were nominally healthy, though unrecorded immune exposures were likely present. The donor was CMV seropositive and was included in the group of about 290 seropositive cohort members. A peripheral blood sample was collected from each donor, and TCR beta sequencing was performed on peripheral blood mononuclear cells. The Qiagen DNeasy Blood Extraction Kit was used to extract genomic DNA from the blood cell samples. Sequences MNHEY (CDR1) and SMNVEV (CDR2) are obtained from the germline V gene (reference sequence). Including cysteine and phenylalanine, the CDR3 has 17 amino acids. The DNA shown is the 51-base CDR3, in frame from base 1. V sheds 2 bases and J sheds 0 bases, leaving 17 bases between their ends. The library came from the immunoSEQ multiplex PCR assay. A mixture of 60 forward primers for TCR Vbeta segments and 13 reverse primers for TCR Jbeta segments was used in the multiplex PCR. A multiplex PCR assay on genomic DNA amplified the CDR3 region of rearranged TCR beta genes. The Illumina HiSeq System was used to sequence the amplified TCR beta libraries as 87-base-pair reads. Under the source paper's analysis protocol: A later analysis tallied roughly 76 million unique TCR beta chains across the approximately 670 repertoires, and around 12 million of those chains were shared by two or more donors. Raw reads were error-corrected and collapsed into unique sequences with a nearest-neighbor algorithm that merged closely related sequences to remove PCR and sequencing errors. Alignment of CDR3 sequences to IMGT reference sequences was used to assign V, D and J gene segments. For a sequence to be retained, a match of at least six nucleotides was required to both a V gene segment and a J gene segment. A rearrangement was called productive if the CDR3 had no stop codons and remained in frame with V and J, and every other rearrangement was called non-productive. Following IMGT convention, CDR3 was defined as the stretch from the second conserved V-encoded cysteine up to the conserved J-encoded phenylalanine. Sequences without an unambiguous match to a single V gene segment were excluded from the earlier analysis of approximately 600 of the donors. An earlier analysis of 550 to 650 of the donors classified V segments as functional when productive rearrangements were above 56.7% and as segregating when the standard deviation between donors was above 5%. A statistical classification framework was developed to diagnose cytomegalovirus status using the catalog of TCR beta chain sequences. In a later analysis, TCR nucleotide sequences were compared against IMGT/GENE-DB human TR gene sequences so that V and J genes could be assigned. The TCRdist pipeline was used in a later analysis to assign CDR3 sequences and most-parsimonious VDJ recombination scenarios. A later analysis defined each TCR beta chain by its CDR3 amino acid sequence plus V-gene family, and excluded reads lacking a unique V-gene family. To address suspected cross-contamination and a sequencing artifact, a later analysis removed roughly 640 highly shared, low-generation-probability nucleotide sequences. For each public chain, a later analysis derived a clonal expansion index from normalized ranks of inferred template counts within each repertoire. Generation probabilities in a later analysis came from a VDJ recombination model fitted to out-of-frame rearrangements, and those results were checked against IGoR. In a later analysis, hypergeometric tests were used to score TCR-TCR, TCR-HLA and TCR-CMV co-occurrence, with a repertoire-size bias correction applied to TCR pairs. To estimate false discovery rates, a later analysis permuted the HLA or CMV assignments 20 times. In a later analysis, co-occurring TCRs were grouped with DBSCAN, and TCRdist sequence similarity was added when clustering was performed within HLA-allele-positive subsets. Repertoires with fewer than 30,000 or more than 120,000 public chains, plus five repertoires with anomalous nucleotide sharing, were excluded from co-occurrence clustering. The source is immuneACCESS, and TCRdb retained only in-frame sequences with V and J called. Part of the clones is not carried over; for the studies checked, unresolved V genes explain less than half of this, and the remainder is unexplained. V, J and clone size reflect that table, while D and trimming were determined from the DNA. Recorded for this sample are about 140,000 clones; around 80% of them occurred a single time. 6% to 7.5% of the sample is taken by the ten largest.

The rearranged chain carries TRBV27 and TRBJ2-7, with TRBD1 perhaps the D gene, on 6 matching bases. The TCR sequence derives from a middle-aged man in good health and CMV-seropositive. The material sequenced was PBMCs. This receptor has the CDR3 CASSLGYGGSYSYEQYF. In nucleotides, the sequence is TGTGCCAGCAGTTTAGGGTATGGGGGCAGCTACTCCTACGAGCAGTACTTC.